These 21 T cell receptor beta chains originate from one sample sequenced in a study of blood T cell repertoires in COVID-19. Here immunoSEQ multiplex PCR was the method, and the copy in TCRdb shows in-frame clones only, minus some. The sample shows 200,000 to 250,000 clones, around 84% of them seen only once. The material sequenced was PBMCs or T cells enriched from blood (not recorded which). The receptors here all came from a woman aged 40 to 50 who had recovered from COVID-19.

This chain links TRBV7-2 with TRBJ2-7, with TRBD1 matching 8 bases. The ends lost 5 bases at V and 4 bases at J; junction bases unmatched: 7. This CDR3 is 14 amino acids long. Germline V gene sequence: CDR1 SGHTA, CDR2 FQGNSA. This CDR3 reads CASSKQGVGYEQYF. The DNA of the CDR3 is TGTGCCAGCAGCAAACAGGGGGTGGGGTACGAGCAGTACTTC.

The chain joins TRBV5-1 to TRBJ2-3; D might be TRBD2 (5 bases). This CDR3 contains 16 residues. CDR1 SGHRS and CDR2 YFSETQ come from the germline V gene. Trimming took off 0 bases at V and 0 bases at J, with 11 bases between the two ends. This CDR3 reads CASSLGLALSTDTQYF. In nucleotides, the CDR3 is TGCGCCAGCAGCTTGGGGTTAGCGTTAAGCACAGATACGCAGTATTTT.

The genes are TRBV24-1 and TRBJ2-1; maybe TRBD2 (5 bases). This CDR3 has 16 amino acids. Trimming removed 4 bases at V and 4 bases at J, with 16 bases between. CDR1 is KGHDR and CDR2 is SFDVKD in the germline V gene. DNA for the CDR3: TGTGCCACCAGTGACCATGGGAGTCGTTCATACAATGAGCAGTTCTTC. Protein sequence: CATSDHGSRSYNEQFF.

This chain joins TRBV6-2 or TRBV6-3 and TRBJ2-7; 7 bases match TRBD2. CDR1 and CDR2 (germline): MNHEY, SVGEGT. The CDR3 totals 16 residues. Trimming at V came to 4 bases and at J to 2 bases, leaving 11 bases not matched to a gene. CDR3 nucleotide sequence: TGTGCCAGCAGTTCACACCTAGCGGATCGGGCCTACGAGCAGTACTTC. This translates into CASSSHLADRAYEQYF.

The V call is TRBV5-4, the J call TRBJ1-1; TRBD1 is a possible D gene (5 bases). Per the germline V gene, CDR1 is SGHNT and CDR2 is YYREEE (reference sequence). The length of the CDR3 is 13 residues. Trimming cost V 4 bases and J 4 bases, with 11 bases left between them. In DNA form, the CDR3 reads TGTGCCAGCAGCCTTCGACAGACCACTGAAGCTTTCTTT. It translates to CASSLRQTTEAFF.

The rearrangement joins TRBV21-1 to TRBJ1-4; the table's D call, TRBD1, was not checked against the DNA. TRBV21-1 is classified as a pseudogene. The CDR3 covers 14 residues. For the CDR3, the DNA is TGTGCCAGCACGACAGGAGAGGCTGCTGAAAAACTGTTTTTT. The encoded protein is CASTTGEAAEKLFF.

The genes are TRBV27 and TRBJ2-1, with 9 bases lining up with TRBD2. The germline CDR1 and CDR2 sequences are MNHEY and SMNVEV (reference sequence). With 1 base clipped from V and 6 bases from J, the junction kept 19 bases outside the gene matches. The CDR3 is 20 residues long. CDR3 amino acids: CASSLFSRTFAGGPANEQFF. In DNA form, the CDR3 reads TGTGCCAGCAGTTTATTCAGCCGTACTTTCGCGGGAGGGCCCGCCAATGAGCAGTTCTTC.

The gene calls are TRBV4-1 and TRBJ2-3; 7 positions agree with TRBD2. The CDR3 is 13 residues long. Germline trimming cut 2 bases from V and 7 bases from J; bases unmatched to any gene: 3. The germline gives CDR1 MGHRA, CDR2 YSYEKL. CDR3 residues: CASSQRAGHTQYF. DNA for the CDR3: TGCGCCAGCAGCCAAAGAGCGGGACATACGCAGTATTTT.

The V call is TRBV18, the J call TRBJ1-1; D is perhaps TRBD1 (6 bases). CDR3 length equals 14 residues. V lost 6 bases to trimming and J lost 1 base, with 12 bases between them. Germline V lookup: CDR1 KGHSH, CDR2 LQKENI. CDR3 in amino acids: CASSQGRGNTEAFF. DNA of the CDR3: TGTGCCAGCTCTCAGGGGAGAGGGAACACTGAAGCTTTCTTT.

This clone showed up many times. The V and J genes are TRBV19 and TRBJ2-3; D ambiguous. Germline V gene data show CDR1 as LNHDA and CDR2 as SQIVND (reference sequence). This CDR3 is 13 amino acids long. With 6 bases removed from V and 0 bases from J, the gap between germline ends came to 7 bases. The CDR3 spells CASRPTSTDTQYF. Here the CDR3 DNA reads TGTGCCAGTAGACCGACTAGCACAGATACGCAGTATTTT. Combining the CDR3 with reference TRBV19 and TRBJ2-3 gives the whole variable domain DGGITQSPKYLFRKEGQNVTLSCEQNLNHDAMYWYRQDPGQGLRLIYYSQIVNDFQKGDIAEGYSVSREKKESFPLTVTSAQKNPTAFYLCASRPTSTDTQYFGPGTRLTVL.

Here the CDR3 DNA reads TGTGCCAGCAGACAGGGTCTAGACACCGGGGAGCTGTTTTTT. Translated: CASRQGLDTGELFF. The V and J genes are TRBV6-5 and TRBJ2-2, with D possibly matching TRBD1 (6 bases). CDR1 and CDR2 from the germline V gene are MNHEY and SVGAGI. This CDR3 is built from 14 residues. V was pared by 6 bases and J by 3 bases, with 11 bases between.

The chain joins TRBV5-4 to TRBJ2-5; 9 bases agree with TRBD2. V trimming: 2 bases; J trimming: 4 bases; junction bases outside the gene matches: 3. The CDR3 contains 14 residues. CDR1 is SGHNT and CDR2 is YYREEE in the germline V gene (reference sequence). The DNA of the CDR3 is TGTGCCAGCAGCTTAGCGGGAGGACCAGAGACCCAGTACTTC. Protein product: CASSLAGGPETQYF.

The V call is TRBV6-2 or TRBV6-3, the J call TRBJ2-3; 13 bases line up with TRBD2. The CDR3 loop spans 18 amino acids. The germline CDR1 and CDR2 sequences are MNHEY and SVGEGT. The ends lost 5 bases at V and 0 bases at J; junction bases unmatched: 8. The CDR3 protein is CASSGTSGRAISTDTQYF. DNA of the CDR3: TGTGCCAGCAGTGGTACTAGCGGGAGGGCCATCAGCACAGATACGCAGTATTTT.

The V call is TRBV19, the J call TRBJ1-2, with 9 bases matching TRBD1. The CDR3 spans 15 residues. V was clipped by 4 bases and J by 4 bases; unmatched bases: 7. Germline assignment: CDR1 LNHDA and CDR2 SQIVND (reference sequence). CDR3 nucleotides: TGTGCCAGTAGTAGCATGGGACAGGGCGGCTATGGCTACACCTTC. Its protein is CASSSMGQGGYGYTF.

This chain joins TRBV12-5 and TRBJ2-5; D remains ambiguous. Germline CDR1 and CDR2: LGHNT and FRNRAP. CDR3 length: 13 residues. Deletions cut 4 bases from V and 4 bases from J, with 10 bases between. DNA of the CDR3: TGTGCTAGTGGTTATGCTACGGTAGAGACCCAGTACTTC. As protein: CASGYATVETQYF.

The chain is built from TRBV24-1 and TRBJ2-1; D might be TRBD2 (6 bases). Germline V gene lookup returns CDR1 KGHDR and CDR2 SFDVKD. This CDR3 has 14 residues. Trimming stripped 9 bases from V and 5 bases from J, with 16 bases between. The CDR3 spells CATGGVGGDNEQFF. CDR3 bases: TGTGCCACCGGAGGGGTTGGAGGGGACAATGAGCAGTTCTTC.

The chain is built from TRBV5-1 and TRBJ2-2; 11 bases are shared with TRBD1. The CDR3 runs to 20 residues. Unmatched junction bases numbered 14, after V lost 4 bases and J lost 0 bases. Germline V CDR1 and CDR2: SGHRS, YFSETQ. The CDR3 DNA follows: TGCGCCAGCAGCCCCAGGACCGGGACAGGGGGATCCTCGAACACCGGGGAGCTGTTTTTT. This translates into CASSPRTGTGGSSNTGELFF.

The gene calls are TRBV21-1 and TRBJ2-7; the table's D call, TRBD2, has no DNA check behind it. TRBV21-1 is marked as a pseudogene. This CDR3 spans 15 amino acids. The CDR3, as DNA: TGTGCCAGCAGCCGGGGTAGCGGGAGCTCCTACGAGCAGTACGTC. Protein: CASSRGSGSSYEQYV.

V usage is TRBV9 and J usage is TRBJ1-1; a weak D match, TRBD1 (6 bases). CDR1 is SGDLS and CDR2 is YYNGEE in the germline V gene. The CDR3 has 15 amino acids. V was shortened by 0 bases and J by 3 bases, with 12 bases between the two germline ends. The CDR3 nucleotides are TGTGCCAGCAGCGTAGTCGGGGGGCGAGACACTGAAGCTTTCTTT. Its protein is CASSVVGGRDTEAFF.

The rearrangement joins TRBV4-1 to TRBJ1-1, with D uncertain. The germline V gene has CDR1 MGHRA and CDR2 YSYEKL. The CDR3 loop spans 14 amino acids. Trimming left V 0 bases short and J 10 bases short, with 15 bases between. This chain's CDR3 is CASSQDRGFAGAFF. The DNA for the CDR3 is TGCGCCAGCAGCCAAGATAGAGGGTTCGCAGGAGCTTTCTTT.

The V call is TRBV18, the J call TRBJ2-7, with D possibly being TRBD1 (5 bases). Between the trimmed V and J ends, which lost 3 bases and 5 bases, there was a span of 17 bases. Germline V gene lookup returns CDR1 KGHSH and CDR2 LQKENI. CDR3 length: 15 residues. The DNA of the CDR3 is TGTGCCAGCTCACCCCCGATCCAGGGTCCCCACGAGCAGTACTTC. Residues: CASSPPIQGPHEQYF. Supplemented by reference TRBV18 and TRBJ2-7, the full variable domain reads NAGVMQNPRHLVRRRGQEARLRCSPMKGHSHVYWYRQLPEEGLKFMVYLQKENIIDESGMPKERFSAEFPKEGPSILRIQQVVRGDSAAYFCASSPPIQGPHEQYFGPGTRLTVT.